This TCR beta chain stems from a study of shared clonotypes between healthy human individuals. This clone was seen once. Its target is unknown. Within the sample, other DNA sequences also encode this same CDR3. Whole-study findings and limits: Some naive CD4 clonotypes, roughly 5%, turned up in common across four donors.

Generated by immunoSEQ multiplex PCR, the TCRdb table keeps only in-frame clones and is missing some. The table shows about 2.4 million clones, with roughly nine tenths occurring only once. Sequencing input: naive CD4+ T cells sorted from blood. Noted subset: CD45RA+ positively selected. The sequence was obtained from a young man in good health.

This chain's CDR3 is CAISRDRGSYNEQFF. CDR3 nucleotides: TGTGCCATCAGCAGGGACAGGGGCTCCTACAATGAGCAGTTCTTC. This chain links TRBV10-3 with TRBJ2-1; 10 nucleotides align to TRBD1. V lost 6 bases, J lost 0 bases, and 2 bases stayed unmatched. CDR3 size: 15 residues. Germline V gene sequence: CDR1 ENHRY, CDR2 SYGVKD.